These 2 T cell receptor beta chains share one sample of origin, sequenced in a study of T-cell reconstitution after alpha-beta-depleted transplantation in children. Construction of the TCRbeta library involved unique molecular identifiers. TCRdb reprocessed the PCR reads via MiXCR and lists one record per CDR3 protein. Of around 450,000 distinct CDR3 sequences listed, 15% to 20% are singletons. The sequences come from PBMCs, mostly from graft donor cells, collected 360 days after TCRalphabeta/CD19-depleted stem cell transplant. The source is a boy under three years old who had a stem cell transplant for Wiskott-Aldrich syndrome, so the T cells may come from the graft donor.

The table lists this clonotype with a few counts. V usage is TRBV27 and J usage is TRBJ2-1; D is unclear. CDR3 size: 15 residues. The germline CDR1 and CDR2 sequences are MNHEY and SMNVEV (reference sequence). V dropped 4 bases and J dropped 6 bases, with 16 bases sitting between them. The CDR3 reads CASSSPTFPRNEQFF. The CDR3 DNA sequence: TGTGCCAGCAGTTCTCCCACGTTCCCTCGCAATGAGCAGTTCTTC.

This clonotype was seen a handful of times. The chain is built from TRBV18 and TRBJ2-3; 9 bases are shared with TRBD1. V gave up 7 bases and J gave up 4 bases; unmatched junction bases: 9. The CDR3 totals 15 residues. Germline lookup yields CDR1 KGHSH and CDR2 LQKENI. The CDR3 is CASFYRGPAPDTQYF. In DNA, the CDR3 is TGTGCCAGCTTTTACAGGGGGCCGGCCCCAGATACGCAGTATTTT.